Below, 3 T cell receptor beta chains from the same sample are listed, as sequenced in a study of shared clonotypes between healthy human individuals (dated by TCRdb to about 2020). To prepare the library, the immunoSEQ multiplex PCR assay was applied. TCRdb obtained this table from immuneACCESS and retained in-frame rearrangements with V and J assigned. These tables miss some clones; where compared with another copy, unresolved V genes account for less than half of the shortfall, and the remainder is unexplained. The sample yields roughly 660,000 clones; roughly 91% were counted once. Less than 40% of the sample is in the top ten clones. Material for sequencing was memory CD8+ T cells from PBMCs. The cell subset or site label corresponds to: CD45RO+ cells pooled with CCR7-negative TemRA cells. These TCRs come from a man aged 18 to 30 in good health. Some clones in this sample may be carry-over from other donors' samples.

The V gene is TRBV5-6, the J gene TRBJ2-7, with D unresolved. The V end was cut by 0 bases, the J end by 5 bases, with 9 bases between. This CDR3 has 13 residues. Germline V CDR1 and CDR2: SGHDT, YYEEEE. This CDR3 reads CASSLGEIHEQYF. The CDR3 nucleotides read TGTGCCAGCAGCTTGGGGGAAATCCACGAGCAGTACTTC.

The CDR3: CASSKDRAIEQYF. The CDR3 DNA reads TGTGCCAGCAGTAAGGACAGGGCAATAGAGCAGTACTTC. This chain links TRBV2 with TRBJ2-7; the match to TRBD1 covers 8 bases. With V trimmed by 5 bases and J by 7 bases, 7 bases remained unmatched. The CDR3 is 13 amino acids. Germline CDR1 SNHLY, CDR2 FYNNEI.

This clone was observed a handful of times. Written as DNA, the CDR3 is TGCACTGGAGAGCCGGGACCTAACACTGAAGCTTTCTTT. This encodes CTGEPGPNTEAFF. The chain is built from TRBV29-1 and TRBJ1-1; tentative D call: TRBD1 (5 bases). The CDR3 is made up of 13 amino acids. Per germline, CDR1 SQVTM and CDR2 ANQGSEA.